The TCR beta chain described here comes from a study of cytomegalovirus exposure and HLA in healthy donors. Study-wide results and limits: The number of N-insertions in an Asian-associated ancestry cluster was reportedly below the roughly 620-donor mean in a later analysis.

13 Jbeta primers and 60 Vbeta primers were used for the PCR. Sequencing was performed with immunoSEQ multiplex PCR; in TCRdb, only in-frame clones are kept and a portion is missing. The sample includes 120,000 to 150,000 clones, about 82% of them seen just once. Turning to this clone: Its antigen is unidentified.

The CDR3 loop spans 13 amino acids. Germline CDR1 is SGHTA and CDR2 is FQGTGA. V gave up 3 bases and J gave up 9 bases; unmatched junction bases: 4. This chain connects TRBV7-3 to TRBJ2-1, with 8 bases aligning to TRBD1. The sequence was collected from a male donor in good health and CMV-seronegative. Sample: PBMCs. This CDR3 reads CASSFGDRGEQFF. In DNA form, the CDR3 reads TGTGCCAGCAGCTTCGGTGACAGGGGTGAGCAGTTCTTC. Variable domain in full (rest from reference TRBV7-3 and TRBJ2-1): GAGVSQTPSNKVTEKGKYVELRCDPISGHTALYWYRQSLGQGPEFLIYFQGTGAADDSGLPNDRFFAVRPEGSVSTLKIQRTERGDSAVYLCASSFGDRGEQFFGPGTRLTVL.